This T cell receptor beta chain came from a study of cytomegalovirus exposure and HLA in healthy donors (dated by TCRdb to about 2017). In the study overall: According to an earlier analysis of 450 to 650 of the donors, about 179 million T cells yielded 100 million or so unique TCR beta sequences and 276 Gb of sequence data. Among some 400 genotyped donors of the cohort, an average of around 240,000 unique TCR beta nucleotide sequences were sequenced per donor, about a sixth of them non-productive. In the later analysis, no new phenotypic data were used to find candidate immune exposures; instead, reliance was placed on TCR beta sequences and their occurrence across donors. Typing coverage differed by locus: A, B, C, DRB1 and DQB1 were typed in roughly 620-630 donors, DQA1 in 500 to 550, DPA1 in over 600, and DPB1 in around 490. To predict cytomegalovirus infection status, the study brought together high-throughput TCR immunosequencing, statistical association of individual TCRs with disease status, and machine learning. An earlier analysis of 500 to 650 of the donors applied high-throughput TCR beta sequencing to assess whether each TCR beta V gene segment acted as functional or pseudogenic. A separate validation cohort of roughly 130 different subjects was used in addition to the 666-subject first cohort. A later genetic analysis used genome-wide SNP genotypes for about three fifths of the roughly 700 donors, treating that subset as a discovery cohort. Roughly five DR-DQ haplotypes were handled as single units for association and clustering, since linkage in the cohort was strong. The T cell repertoires of under 700 subjects were profiled by immunosequencing and related to cytomegalovirus serostatus. In a later analysis, previously published TCR beta repertoires from 550 to 750 donors were re-analyzed and high-resolution HLA genotyping was added so that TCR occurrence patterns could be studied. Every repertoire in the discovery cohort had been generated on one and the same sequencing platform. The study aimed to test whether signatures of past pathogen exposure could be identified by cataloging public T cell receptors. An early release that covered about 600 HLA-typed donors contained approximately 300 gigabases of sequencing data and about 84 million unique TCR sequences. Class I and class II HLA loci were covered by the typing at four-digit resolution. Donor age, sex, ethnicity and CMV serostatus were compiled alongside the repertoire data. The genetic ancestry cluster associated with self-reported Caucasian donors included about 84% of the roughly 410 genotyped donors.

The method was the immunoSEQ multiplex PCR assay. For the multiplex PCR, a mixture combining 60 forward primers for TCR Vbeta segments and 13 reverse primers for TCR Jbeta segments was used. The CDR3 region of rearranged TCR beta genes was amplified from genomic DNA by a multiplex PCR assay. Amplified TCR beta libraries were sequenced as 87-base-pair reads on the Illumina HiSeq System. The original pipeline was this. Across the 670 or so repertoires, a later analysis counted tens of millions of unique TCR beta chains, approximately 10 million of which were shared by at least two donors. A nearest-neighbor algorithm error-corrected the raw reads and collapsed the reads into unique sequences, merging closely related sequences to remove PCR and sequencing errors. V, D and J gene segments were assigned by aligning CDR3 sequences to IMGT reference sequences. For a sequence to be retained, at least a six-nucleotide match to both a V gene segment and a J gene segment was required. Rearrangements were classified as productive when the CDR3 lacked stop codons and remained in frame with V and J, and all other rearrangements were classified as non-productive. Following IMGT convention, CDR3 was defined as the stretch from the second conserved V-encoded cysteine to the conserved J-encoded phenylalanine. Sequences without an unambiguous match to a single V gene segment were excluded from the earlier analysis of several hundred of the donors. An earlier analysis of 500 to 600 of the donors classified V segments as functional when productive rearrangements were above 56.7% and as segregating when the standard deviation between donors was above 5%. A statistical classification framework was built to diagnose cytomegalovirus status from the catalog of TCR beta chain sequences. In a later analysis, TCR nucleotide sequences were compared against IMGT/GENE-DB human TR gene sequences so that V and J genes could be assigned. A later analysis assigned CDR3 sequences and most-parsimonious VDJ recombination scenarios with the TCRdist pipeline. In a later analysis, each TCR beta chain was defined by its CDR3 amino acid sequence together with its V-gene family, and reads lacking a unique V-gene family were excluded. To address suspected cross-contamination and a sequencing artifact, a later analysis removed several hundred highly shared, low-generation-probability nucleotide sequences. In a later analysis, a clonal expansion index for each public chain was calculated from normalized within-repertoire ranks of inferred template counts. Generation probabilities in a later analysis came from a VDJ recombination model fitted to out-of-frame rearrangements, and those results were checked against IGoR. A later analysis scored TCR-TCR, TCR-HLA and TCR-CMV co-occurrence with hypergeometric tests, applying a repertoire-size bias correction to TCR pairs. In a later analysis, false discovery rates were estimated by permuting HLA or CMV assignments 20 times. In a later analysis, co-occurring TCRs were grouped with DBSCAN, and TCRdist sequence similarity was added when clustering was performed within HLA-allele-positive subsets. Repertoires with fewer than 30,000 or more than 120,000 public chains were left out of co-occurrence clustering, as were about five repertoires with anomalous nucleotide sharing. Held by TCRdb, this immuneACCESS table contains in-frame sequences only and omits some clones. Under half of the omission traces to an unresolved V gene where checked; the cause of the rest is unknown. That table supplies the V and J calls and clone size; D and trimming were determined from the DNA. The sample has 300,000 or so clones on record, 84% of them singletons. The ten largest clonotypes hold 1.5% to 2% of the sample.

The paper as a whole reports these results and caveats: A cluster of highly shared sequence variants was judged likely to represent a technical artifact of the sequencing pipeline. Some IMGT-functional V segments, including TRBV6-2 and TRBV6-3, could not be distinguished by the 87-base-pair reads and were therefore excluded. A later analysis found that TCR association rates varied across HLA loci, with DRB1 alleles showing the most associated TCRs and HLA-C alleles the fewest. Because counts were too low, some 17 rarely observed V segments, including chromosome 9 orphons, were excluded from the earlier analysis of fewer than 650 of the donors. The classifier was reported to diagnose cytomegalovirus status with high specificity and sensitivity in both the original cohort and the validation cohort. It was suggested by the authors that the approach could potentially be generalized to other disease states and immunological phenotypes. When HLA alleles, especially DR and DQ, strongly co-occurred, attributing TCR associations to individual alleles was difficult. According to a later genetic analysis, donors in an Asian-associated ancestry cluster had fewer N-insertions in productive TCRs than the approximately 710-donor mean. A later genetic analysis associated a missense DCLRE1C variant with V-gene and J-gene trimming of TCR beta chains, and an independent cohort replicated the association. In a later analysis, HLA-associated TCR beta chains showed more clonal expansion and lower generation probabilities than non-associated chains that were equally common. In a later analysis, about 17,000 TCR beta sequences were associated with specific HLA alleles at a false discovery rate of 0.05. A few of the identified cytomegalovirus-associated TCR beta chains were confirmed in vitro to be specific for cytomegalovirus antigens. A further reported finding was that TCR beta sequences accurately predicted the HLA-A and HLA-B alleles for most subjects in the first cohort. In an earlier analysis of some 550 of the donors, most TCR beta V segments were observed in productive rearrangements about 90% or about 30% of the time, broadly matching IMGT annotations. The only immune exposure information available for the cohort was CMV serostatus. In the study, approximately 150 TCR beta chains were listed as associated with cytomegalovirus. In a later analysis, several top co-occurrence clusters were reported to appear linked to parvovirus B19, influenza, CMV and Epstein-Barr virus. Linkage disequilibrium might explain the correlated functional status among segregating V segments, but an unknown experimental factor could not be ruled out. The cohort was sequenced for TCR beta chains only, and without alpha or paired-chain data the features that could be detected were limited. According to a later analysis, most CMV-associated TCR beta chains appeared to be HLA-restricted, and the HLA associations seemed to be driven largely by CMV exposure. HLA typing was unavailable for some donors at each locus, so association tests used only the typed subset. Roughly uniform sequencing depth across donors was assumed in presence/absence analyses, although this assumption may not hold. Most TCR sequences were observed very rarely across donors, whereas some public TCRs were present in many individuals.

The cohort was made up of 500 to 800 healthy bone marrow donors. Cohort members were all nominally healthy when sampled, although unrecorded immune exposures were likely present. The donor tested CMV seropositive and was one of the 289 seropositive cohort members. Each donor provided a peripheral blood sample, and peripheral blood mononuclear cells were used for TCR beta sequencing. Genomic DNA was extracted from the blood cell samples with the Qiagen DNeasy Blood Extraction Kit. Including cysteine and phenylalanine, the CDR3 has 14 amino acids. Just CDR3 DNA is preserved here, 42 bases in frame from base 1. Unmatched junction bases come to 5, with V trimmed by 5 bases and J by 9 bases. As encoded in the germline V gene, CDR1 is KGHSH while CDR2 is LQKENI. In the case of this clone: Its binding antigen is unknown. There are no base qualities to consult, and no much larger clone falls within one base.

The V and J segments used are TRBV18 and TRBJ1-6, with TRBD1 matching 9 junction bases. The receptor was derived from a woman aged 40 to 55 in good health and CMV-seropositive. The specimen sequenced was PBMCs. The DNA is as follows: TGTGCCAGCTCAGGGGTACAGGGGGCTTCACCCCTCCACTTT. It translates to CASSGVQGASPLHF.